This T cell receptor beta chain was sequenced during a study of T cell changes during pregnancy in multiple sclerosis. This clone appeared once. Germline CDR1 is KGHSH and CDR2 is LQKENI. Trimming left V 0 bases short and J 7 bases short, with 13 bases between. The CDR3 consists of 15 residues. This table comes from immunoSEQ multiplex PCR, and its TCRdb copy is limited to in-frame clones, with some not included. The table shows more than 65,000 clones, with around 94% occurring only once. This chain joins TRBV18 and TRBJ2-1; D unresolved. The TCR comes from a female donor with multiple sclerosis, enrolled in a pregnancy study. The source was CD4+ T cells from peripheral blood mononuclear cells, collected before pregnancy. CDR3: CASSPPSETSNEQFF. Here the CDR3 DNA reads TGTGCCAGCTCACCACCCTCCGAGACATCAAATGAGCAGTTCTTC.